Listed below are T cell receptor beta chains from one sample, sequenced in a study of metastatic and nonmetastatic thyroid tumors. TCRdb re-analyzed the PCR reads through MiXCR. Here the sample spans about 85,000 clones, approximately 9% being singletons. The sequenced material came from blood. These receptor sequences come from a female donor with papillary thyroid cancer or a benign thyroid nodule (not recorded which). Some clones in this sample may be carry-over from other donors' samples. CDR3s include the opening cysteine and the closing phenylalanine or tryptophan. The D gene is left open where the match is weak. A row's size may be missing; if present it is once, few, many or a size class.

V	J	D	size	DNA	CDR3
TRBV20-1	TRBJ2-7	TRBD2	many	TGCAGTGCCCCGCCGGGACTAGCGGGGTCCTACGAGCAGTACTTC	CSAPPGLAGSYEQYF
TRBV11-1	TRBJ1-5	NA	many	TGTGCCAGCAGCTCACACTCCCAACACGGGGGGAATCAGCCCCAGCATTTT	CASSSHSQHGGNQPQHF
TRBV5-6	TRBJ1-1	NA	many	TGTGCCAGCAGCTTGGCTGGAGGGGGAACTGAAGCTTTCTTT	CASSLAGGGTEAFF
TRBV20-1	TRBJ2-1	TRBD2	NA	TGCAGTGTTAGACTAGCCGATTACAATGAGCAGTTCTTC	CSVRLADYNEQFF
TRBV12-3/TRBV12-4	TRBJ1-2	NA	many	TGTGCCAGCAGTTTGACAGAGGGGAACTATGGCTACACCTTC	CASSLTEGNYGYTF
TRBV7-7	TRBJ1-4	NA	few	TGTGCTAGCAGCTTCCTTAGGACACCCTGGGGGTCAACTAATGAAAAACTGTTTTTT	CASSFLRTPWGSTNEKLFF
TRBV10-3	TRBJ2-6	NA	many	TGTGCCATCGGGGTGGGTCAGGGCTCTGGGGCCAACGTCCTGACTTTC	CAIGVGQGSGANVLTF
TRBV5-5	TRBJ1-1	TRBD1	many	TGTGCCAGCAGCTTGGGAAGAACAGGGGGCAGTGAAGCTTTCTTT	CASSLGRTGGSEAFF
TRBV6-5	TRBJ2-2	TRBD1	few	TGTGCCAGCAGGGGGGGACAGGGGTCCAGAACCGGGGAGCTGTTTTTT	CASRGGQGSRTGELFF
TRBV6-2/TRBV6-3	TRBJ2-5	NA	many	TGTGCCAGCAGTGGGGGGTCACCCCCTGAGACCCAGTACTTC	CASSGGSPPETQYF
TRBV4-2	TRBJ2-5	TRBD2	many	TGTGCCAGCAGCCAAGAGGGACTAGCGACTCAAGAGACCCAGTACTTC	CASSQEGLATQETQYF
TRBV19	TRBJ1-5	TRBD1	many	TGTGCCAGTAGTAGGGGACAGGTCTTCAATCAGCCCCAGCATTTT	CASSRGQVFNQPQHF
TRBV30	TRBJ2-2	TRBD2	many	TGTGCCTCAAACCCCTATAGCGGGGGGGCTGGCGGGGAGCTGTTTTTT	CASNPYSGGAGGELFF
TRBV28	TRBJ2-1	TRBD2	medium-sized	TGTGCCAGCAGTCCCACCGGGACTAATTACAATGAGCAGTTCTTC	CASSPTGTNYNEQFF
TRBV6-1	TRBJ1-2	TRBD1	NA	TGTGCCAGCAGTGTCGGACAGGGGAGAGGTGGCTACACCTTC	CASSVGQGRGGYTF
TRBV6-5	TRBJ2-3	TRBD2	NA	TGTGCCAGCAGTTTAGCGGGGGCCCCAGATACGCAGTATTTT	CASSLAGAPDTQYF
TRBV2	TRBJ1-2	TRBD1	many	TGTGCCAGCAGGGACGGGACAGACTATGGCTACACCTTC	CASRDGTDYGYTF
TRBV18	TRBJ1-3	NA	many	TGTGCCAGCTCACCAGCTGTCAGGACCTCTGGAAACACCATATATTTT	CASSPAVRTSGNTIYF
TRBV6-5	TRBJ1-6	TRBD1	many	TGTGCCAGCAGTTATGGACAGGGGAATAATTCACCCCTCCACTTT	CASSYGQGNNSPLHF
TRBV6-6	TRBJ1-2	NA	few	TGTGCCAGCAGTTACTCGAGTTCACAGTCCACCAACTATGGCTACACCTTC	CASSYSSSQSTNYGYTF
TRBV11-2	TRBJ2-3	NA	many	TGTGCCAGCTGGTCTAGCAGCACAGATACGCAGTATTTT	CASWSSSTDTQYF
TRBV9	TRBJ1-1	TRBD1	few	TGTGCCAGCAGCGAACAGGGGTTCCCTGAAGCTTTCTTT	CASSEQGFPEAFF
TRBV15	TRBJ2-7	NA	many	TGTGCCACCAGCAGAGACGGCTACGAGCAGTACTTC	CATSRDGYEQYF
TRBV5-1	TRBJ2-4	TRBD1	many	TGCGCCAGCAGCTTGGGACAGGGGGCTGCCAAAAACATTCAGTACTTC	CASSLGQGAAKNIQYF
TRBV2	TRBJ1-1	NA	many	TGTGCCAGCAGGGACACTGGGGCTTTCTTT	CASRDTGAFF
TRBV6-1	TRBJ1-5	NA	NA	TGTGCCAGCAGTGATGATGGCGGTAGCAATCATCCCCAGCATTTT	CASSDDGGSNHPQHF
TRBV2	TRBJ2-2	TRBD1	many	TGTGCCAGCACGTACGAGGCAGGGGGCACCGGGGAGCTGTTTTTT	CASTYEAGGTGELFF
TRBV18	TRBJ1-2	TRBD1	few	TGTGCCAGCTCACCGGGACAGGTTTCAGTGGGCTATGGCTACACCTTC	CASSPGQVSVGYGYTF
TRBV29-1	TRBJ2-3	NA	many	TGCAGCGTTGAACCGATGGGGGATACGCAGTATTTT	CSVEPMGDTQYF
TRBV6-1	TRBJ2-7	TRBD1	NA	TGTGCCAGCAGAACTCCGGGACAGGGATACGAGCAGTACTTC	CASRTPGQGYEQYF
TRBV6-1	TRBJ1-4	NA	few	TGTGCCAGCAGGGCTACCGACAGGTCGCGGGAAAAACTGTTTTTT	CASRATDRSREKLFF
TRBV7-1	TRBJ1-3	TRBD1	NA	TGTGCCAGCAGCTCCTGGAGCTTCGGTGACAGGGGATGGGAACTCTTTGGAAACACCATATATTTT	CASSSWSFGDRGWELFGNTIYF
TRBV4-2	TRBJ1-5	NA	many	TGTGCCAGCAGCCAAGATCTGGCTGGGAGCAATCAGCCCCAGCATTTT	CASSQDLAGSNQPQHF
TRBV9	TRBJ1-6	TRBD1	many	TGTGCCAGCAGCGCCCGGACAGGGTATGATTCACCCCTCCACTTT	CASSARTGYDSPLHF
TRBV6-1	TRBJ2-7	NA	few	TGTGCCAGCAGCTATTCTATCGGCTACGAGCAGTACTTC	CASSYSIGYEQYF
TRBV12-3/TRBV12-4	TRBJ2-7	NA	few	TGTGCCAGCAGTCTTAGACACCTTTACGAGCAGTACTTC	CASSLRHLYEQYF
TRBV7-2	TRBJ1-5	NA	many	TGTGCCAGCAGCTTAGGATGGGATCAGCCCCAGCATTTT	CASSLGWDQPQHF
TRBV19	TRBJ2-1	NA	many	TGTGCCAGTAGTGGACTCCCCTACAATGAGCAGTTCTTC	CASSGLPYNEQFF
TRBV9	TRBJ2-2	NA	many	TGTGCCAGCAGCCCCAATCGAGGGAATCGGGCGAACACCGGGGAGCTGTTTTTT	CASSPNRGNRANTGELFF
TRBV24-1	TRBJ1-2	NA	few	TGTGCCACCAGTGGAGAGGACGGGTACGGCTACACCTTC	CATSGEDGYGYTF
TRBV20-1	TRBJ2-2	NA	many	TGCAGTGCTAGAGATTCCGGGACGGCGAGACCGAACACCGGGGAGCTGTTTTTT	CSARDSGTARPNTGELFF
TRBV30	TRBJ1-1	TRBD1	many	TGTGCCTTGGACAGGGCCAAAGCTTTCTTT	CALDRAKAFF
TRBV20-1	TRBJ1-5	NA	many	TGCAGTGCTAGTTACCAGTATAGCAATCAGCCCCAGCATTTT	CSASYQYSNQPQHF
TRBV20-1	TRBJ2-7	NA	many	TGCAGTGCTAGGAGACATCCGGGGGACGAGCAGTACTTC	CSARRHPGDEQYF
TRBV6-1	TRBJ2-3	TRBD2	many	TGTGCCAGCAGTGAAACTAGCGGGGGGCCTGATACGCAGTATTTT	CASSETSGGPDTQYF
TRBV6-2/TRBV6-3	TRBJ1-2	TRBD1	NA	TGTGCCAGCAGTTACTCGGGATGGTCCCCTGGGACAGGGTCTAACTACGGCTATACCTTC	CASSYSGWSPGTGSNYGYTF
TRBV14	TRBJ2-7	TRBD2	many	TGTGCCAGCAGCCAAGTGCCGGGGGGGCCTGGGGAGCAGTACTTC	CASSQVPGGPGEQYF
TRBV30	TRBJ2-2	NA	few	TGTGCCGGGAACCGACCCATCTACTCGAACACCGGGGAGCTGTTTTTT	CAGNRPIYSNTGELFF
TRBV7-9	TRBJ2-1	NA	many	TGTGCCAGCGGCAGGGGAGGGAGTGGCAATGAGCAGTTCTTC	CASGRGGSGNEQFF
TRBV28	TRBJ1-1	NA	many	TGTGCCAGCGGCGGGAGGGTCACTGAAGCTTTCTTT	CASGGRVTEAFF
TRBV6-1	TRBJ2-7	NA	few	TGTGCCAGCAGGGAAAGGGGCAGGGGCTACGAGCAGTACTTC	CASRERGRGYEQYF
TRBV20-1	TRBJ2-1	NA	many	TGCAGTGCCTCAGAGCGGACCCTTACCTGGGATGAGCAGTTCTTC	CSASERTLTWDEQFF
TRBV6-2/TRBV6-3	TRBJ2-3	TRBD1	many	TGTGCCAGCAGATTAAGTAGGGGGCAGACAGATACGCAGTATTTT	CASRLSRGQTDTQYF
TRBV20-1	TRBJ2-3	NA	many	TGCAGTGCTAGTCCGATGTTTAAGCGGTCTAGCACAGATACGCAGTATTTT	CSASPMFKRSSTDTQYF